This T cell receptor (beta chain) was observed in a study of tumor and adjacent non-tumor tissue in lung cancer. The wider study: Aged roughly 30 to 85 years, patients included 10 men and about 5 women with stage I to III disease. Each sample yielded millions of productive TCRbeta reads on average.

The template was RNA from unsorted bulk tissue. The normal lung tissue was taken more than 3 cm from the tumor edge. This clonotype came up a few times. Its cognate antigen is unknown. This may be a read error: a much more frequent sequence differs by one nucleotide. This CDR3 is missing its conserved last phenylalanine or tryptophan, likely due to a read error. TCRbeta libraries were built with three rounds of nested PCR, modified from ARM-PCR. TCRdb ran MiXCR on the multiplex PCR reads and lists one entry per CDR3 protein. The sample holds 40,000 or so distinct CDR3 sequences, 60% seen once. Germline values: CDR1 SGHTA, CDR2 FQGNSA. This CDR3 has 11 residues. V was clipped by 10 bases and J by 3 bases, with 9 bases between them. General study results and limits: Top 100 clones took a larger repertoire share in normal lung.

The sequence was collected from a man between 45 and 60 years old with non-small cell lung cancer. The chain recombines TRBV7-2 with TRBJ1-2; no firm D call. The sequenced sample was distant non-tumor lung tissue. The CDR3 DNA reads TGTGCCACCAACGGGGACTATGGCTACACCCTC. Protein product: CATNGDYGYTL.